The 12 T cell receptor beta chains below all came from one sample that was sequenced in a study of CD4 T cells in relation to SARS-CoV-2 and coronaviruses. Assay: immunoSEQ multiplex PCR; the TCRdb copy retains only in-frame clones and omits some. The table records approximately 16,000 clones, around 82% of them present only once. Before the COVID-19 pandemic, during about 2011-2019, CD4+ T cells were taken from unexposed donors. CD4+ T cells were isolated from the cells after around 10 days of culture. No antigen is known for these receptors. Sample: CD4+ T cells from PBMCs, cultured in vitro. These receptors came from a human donor in good health.

This chain joins TRBV9 and TRBJ2-1, with D perhaps being TRBD1 or TRBD2 (5 bases each). This CDR3 has 13 amino acids. The V end lost 3 bases, the J end lost 4 bases, and 8 bases lay between the germline ends. CDR1 is SGDLS, CDR2 YYNGEE, per germline. The CDR3 region has the DNA TGTGCCAGCAGCGGGGACGTTTACAATGAGCAGTTCTTC. Translating gives CASSGDVYNEQFF.

The CDR3 DNA is TGTGCCAGCAGCTTAGTAAGTCTGAGCTCCTACGAGCAGTACTTC. Translation: CASSLVSLSSYEQYF. The chain carries TRBV7-9 and TRBJ2-7, with D unclear. The CDR3 contains 15 residues. The germline V gene has CDR1 SEHNR and CDR2 FQNEAQ (reference sequence). V was shortened by 1 base and J by 0 bases, with 10 bases between the two germline ends.

The genes are TRBV4-1 and TRBJ2-7, with D perhaps TRBD1 or TRBD2 (5 bases each). There are 15 residues in the CDR3. Germline lookup yields CDR1 MGHRA and CDR2 YSYEKL. Trimming left V 0 bases short and J 4 bases short, with 13 bases between. For the CDR3, the DNA is TGCGCCAGCAGCCAAGATTTCCGGGACGGATACGAGCAGTACTTC. Translated: CASSQDFRDGYEQYF.

V and J are TRBV7-9 and TRBJ2-7, with 7 bases that match TRBD1. Germline V gene lookup returns CDR1 SEHNR and CDR2 FQNEAQ (reference sequence). The trim removed 6 bases at V and 2 bases at J, leaving 13 bases unmatched. This CDR3 spans 16 amino acids. This CDR3 is CASRIWTGQGTYEQYF. In nucleotides, the CDR3 is TGTGCCAGCAGAATATGGACAGGTCAGGGAACCTACGAGCAGTACTTC.

This clone was detected a few times. The germline gene is not matched at one end of the junction; a read error may be the cause. CDR3 region: CASTLVTPGGELFF. Here the CDR3 DNA reads TGCGCCAGCACCTTGGTGACTCCGGGCGGGGAGCTGTTTTTT. The gene calls are TRBV5-1 and TRBJ2-2; D gene uncertain. CDR1 and CDR2 from the germline V gene are SGHRS and YFSETQ. The CDR3 totals 14 residues. The complete variable domain, with remaining parts taken from reference TRBV5-1 and TRBJ2-2, reads KAGVTQTPRYLIKTRGQQVTLSCSPISGHRSVSWYQQTPGQGLQFLFEYFSETQRNKGNFPGRFSGRQFSNSRSEMNVSTLELGDSALYLCASTLVTPGGELFFGEGSRLTVL.

Here the CDR3 DNA reads TGTGCCAGCAGTGAACATGACTCGGGACAGGGTTTGACCTACACCTTC. It yields the protein CASSEHDSGQGLTYTF. The chain combines TRBV6-1 with TRBJ1-2; 9 bases are a match to TRBD1. V dropped 2 bases and J dropped 10; count of bases not matched to a gene: 14. This CDR3 spans 16 amino acids. From germline, CDR1 is MNHNS and CDR2 SASEGT.

V gene TRBV4-2 combines with J gene TRBJ2-5; the match to TRBD1 covers 10 bases. Germline V gene lookup returns CDR1 LGHNA and CDR2 YNFKEQ. This CDR3 has 16 residues. Losses at the gene ends were 2 bases for V and 3 bases for J; bases not matched to a gene: 6. The CDR3 loop reads CASSQPGQGIEETQYF. The DNA of the CDR3 is TGTGCCAGCAGCCAACCGGGACAGGGGATCGAAGAGACCCAGTACTTC.

V is TRBV5-5 and J is TRBJ2-3; TRBD2 agrees at 12 bases. The CDR3 runs to 17 residues. Germline CDR1 and CDR2: SGHKS and YYEKEE (reference sequence). V shed 4 bases and J 6 bases; nucleotides not matched to a gene: 12. The CDR3: CASSRPTSGSSEDTQYF. The CDR3 DNA sequence: TGTGCCAGCAGCCGCCCGACTAGCGGGAGTTCGGAGGATACGCAGTATTTT.

This chain links TRBV3-1 (or the pseudogene TRBV3-2) with TRBJ2-2, with TRBD1 identical over 7 bases. V trimming: 6 bases; J trimming: 0 bases; junction bases outside the gene matches: 4. The CDR3 runs 15 residues. The germline gives CDR1 LGHDT, CDR2 YNNKEL (reference sequence). CDR3 protein: CASSPGQTNTGELFF. The CDR3 DNA sequence: TGTGCCAGCAGTCCGGGACAGACGAACACCGGGGAGCTGTTTTTT.

The chain is built from TRBV24-1 and TRBJ2-3; possible D gene TRBD2, 5 bases. The germline gives CDR1 KGHDR, CDR2 SFDVKD. This CDR3 contains 14 residues. Deletions cut 4 bases from V and 8 bases from J, with 15 bases between. The CDR3 DNA reads TGTGCCACCAGTGACCTTACTAGTCCCGGTACGCAGTATTTT. This translates into CATSDLTSPGTQYF.

The gene calls are TRBV5-6 and TRBJ2-7; the D is unclear. The V end was cut by 0 bases, the J end by 1 base, with 11 bases between. Germline assignment: CDR1 SGHDT and CDR2 YYEEEE. This CDR3 spans 15 amino acids. CDR3 protein: CASSLGQMYSYEQYF. The CDR3 bases are TGTGCCAGCAGCTTGGGGCAGATGTATTCCTACGAGCAGTACTTC.

V gene TRBV6-2 or TRBV6-3 combines with J gene TRBJ2-3; TRBD2 matches 12 bases. V was pared by 5 bases and J by 8 bases, with 14 bases of the junction left unmatched. The V gene's germline CDR1 is MNHEY and CDR2 SVGEGT. The CDR3 length is 17 residues. CDR3 DNA sequence: TGTGCCAGCAGTCCACAGACTAGCGGGAGTAAGTTGGGTACGCAGTATTTT. Translating it yields CASSPQTSGSKLGTQYF.